The source of this T cell receptor (beta chain) is a study of regulatory T cells in long-lasting Graves disease. Study results and caveats: There was favoring of TRBV28, TRBJ1-2 and TRBJ2-5 in persistent disease. Study was limited to peripheral blood, excluding thyroid tissue.

Construction of the TCR beta libraries employed iRepertoire HTBI primers in conjunction with Arm-PCR of CDR3 regions. TCRdb redid the calling of the multiplex PCR reads with MiXCR, one entry per CDR3 protein. The sample shows approximately 290,000 distinct CDR3 sequences, roughly a fifth of them seen only once. The germline V gene encodes CDR1 MDHEN and CDR2 SYDVKM. This CDR3 spans 18 amino acids. The ends were cut back, 5 bases at V and 7 bases at J, with 30 bases in the middle. This clonotype was detected ten times or more. Its antigen is not known. Time point noted: persistent/refractory GD, antithyroid drugs over 5 years with positive TRAb. Construction of the TCR library relied on RNA isolated from PBMCs.

This clonotype originated in a female donor with Graves disease. The sequencing here drew on peripheral blood mononuclear cells (PBMCs), taken when the disease was refractory, from a patient treated with antithyroid drugs. This sequence joins TRBV28 and TRBJ2-7, with D tentatively TRBD2 (5 bases). The CDR3 DNA sequence: TGTGCCAGCAGTCCCGTATCTCTGGACCGTTTTCTAACGGGGGAGCAGTACTTC. Encoded protein: CASSPVSLDRFLTGEQYF.